The TCR beta chain described here comes from a study of OX40 agonist ivuxolimab in advanced cancers. In the study overall: Patients' therapy was ivuxolimab, an antibody that acts as an agonist of OX40 (CD134). Of the patients, three showed partial responses, one with hepatocellular carcinoma and two with cutaneous melanoma.

CDR1 and CDR2 (germline): SQVTM, ANQGSEA. The length of the CDR3 is 15 residues. Trimming took 6 bases from V and 2 from J; bases not matched to a gene: 6. Concerning this clone: The antigen is not known.

Some clones are missing from TCRdb's copy, which holds only in-frame ones; the method was immunoSEQ multiplex PCR. This sample has about 30,000 clones; around 81% occur once, and the top ten carry approximately 21%. Findings of the study overall: A proportion of nonresponders additionally exhibited low normalized T-cell clonal expansion.

The V gene is TRBV29-1, the J gene TRBJ2-1; 11 bases align to TRBD2. Specimen: CD4+ or CD8+ T cells sorted from blood, collected in a trial of the OX40 agonist ivuxolimab. The TCR was taken from an adult with an advanced solid tumor such as melanoma, head and neck, liver or kidney cancer. The CDR3 DNA reads TGCAGCGTCGCCACTAGCGGGGGCCCCTACAATGAGCAGTTCTTC. Protein: CSVATSGGPYNEQFF.